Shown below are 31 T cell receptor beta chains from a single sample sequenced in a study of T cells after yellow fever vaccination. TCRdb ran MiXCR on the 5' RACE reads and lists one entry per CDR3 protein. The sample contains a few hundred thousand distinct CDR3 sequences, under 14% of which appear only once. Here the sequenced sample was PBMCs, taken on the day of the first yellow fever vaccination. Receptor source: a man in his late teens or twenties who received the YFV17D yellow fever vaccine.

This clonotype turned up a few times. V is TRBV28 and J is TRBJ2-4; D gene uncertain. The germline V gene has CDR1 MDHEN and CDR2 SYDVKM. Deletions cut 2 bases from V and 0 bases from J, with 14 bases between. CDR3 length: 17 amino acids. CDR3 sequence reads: CASSLGFEILAKNIQYF. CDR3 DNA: TGTGCCAGCAGTTTAGGATTCGAGATTTTAGCCAAAAACATTCAGTACTTC.

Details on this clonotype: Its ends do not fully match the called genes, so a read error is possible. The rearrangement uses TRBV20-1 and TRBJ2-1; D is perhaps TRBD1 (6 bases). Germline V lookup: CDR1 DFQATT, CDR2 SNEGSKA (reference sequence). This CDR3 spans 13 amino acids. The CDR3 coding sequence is TGCAGTGCTAGGGACAGTTCCTTCAATGAGCAGTTCTTC. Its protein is CSARDSSFNEQFF.

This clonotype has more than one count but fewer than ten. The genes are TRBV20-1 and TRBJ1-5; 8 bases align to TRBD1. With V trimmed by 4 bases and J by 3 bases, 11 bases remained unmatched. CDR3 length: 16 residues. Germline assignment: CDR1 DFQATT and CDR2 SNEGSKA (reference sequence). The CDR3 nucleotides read TGCAGTGCTATCTCTGGACAGGGTGAGGACAATCAGCCCCAGCATTTT. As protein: CSAISGQGEDNQPQHF.

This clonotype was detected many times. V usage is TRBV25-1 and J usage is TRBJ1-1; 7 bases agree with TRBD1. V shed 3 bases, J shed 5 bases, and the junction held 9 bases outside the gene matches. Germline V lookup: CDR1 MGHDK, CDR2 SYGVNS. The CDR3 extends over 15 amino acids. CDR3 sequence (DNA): TGTGCCAGCAGTGACGTTAAAACAGGGGAGACTGAAGCTTTCTTT. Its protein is CASSDVKTGETEAFF.

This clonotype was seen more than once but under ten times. The CDR3 DNA reads as TGTGCCAGCAGTTTATCGGGGACCATCGTAGGGGGACCAGATACGCAGTATTTT. Protein sequence: CASSLSGTIVGGPDTQYF. This rearrangement joins TRBV27 to TRBJ2-3; a possible D gene is TRBD1 (6 bases). Germline lookup yields CDR1 MNHEY and CDR2 SMNVEV (reference sequence). The CDR3 has 18 residues. Trimming stripped 0 bases from V and 4 bases from J, with 20 bases between.

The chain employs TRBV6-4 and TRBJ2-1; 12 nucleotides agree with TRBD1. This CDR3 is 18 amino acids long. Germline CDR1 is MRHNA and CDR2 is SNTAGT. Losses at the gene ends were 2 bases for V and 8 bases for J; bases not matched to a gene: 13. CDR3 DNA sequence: TGTGCCAGCAGTGACGTCCCCGGGACAGGGGGCGAAAAGGATGAGCAGTTCTTC. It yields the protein CASSDVPGTGGEKDEQFF.

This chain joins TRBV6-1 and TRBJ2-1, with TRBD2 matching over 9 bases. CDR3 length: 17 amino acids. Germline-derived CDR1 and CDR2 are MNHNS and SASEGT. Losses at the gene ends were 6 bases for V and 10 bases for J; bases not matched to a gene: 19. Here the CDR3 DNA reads TGTGCCAGCAGACAAATACTCCAAGGCGGGGGGGCTCGAGAGCAGTTCTTC. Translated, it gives CASRQILQGGGAREQFF.

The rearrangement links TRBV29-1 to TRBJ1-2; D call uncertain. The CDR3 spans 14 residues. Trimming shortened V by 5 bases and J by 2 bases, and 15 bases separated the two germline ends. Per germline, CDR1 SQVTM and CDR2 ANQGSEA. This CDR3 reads CSVLQLRTNYGYTF. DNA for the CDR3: TGCAGCGTTCTACAGTTACGAACCAACTATGGCTACACCTTC. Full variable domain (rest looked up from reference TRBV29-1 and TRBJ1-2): SAVISQKPSRDICQRGTSLTIQCQVDSQVTMMFWYRQQPGQSLTLIATANQGSEATYESGFVIDKFPISRPNLTFSTLTVSNMSPEDSSIYLCSVLQLRTNYGYTFGSGTRLTVV.

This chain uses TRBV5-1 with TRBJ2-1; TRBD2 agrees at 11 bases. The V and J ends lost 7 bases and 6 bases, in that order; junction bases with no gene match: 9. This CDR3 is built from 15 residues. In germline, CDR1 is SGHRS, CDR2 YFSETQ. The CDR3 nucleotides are TGCGCCAGCTTCCAAACTGGACTAGCGGGCAATGAGCAGTTCTTC. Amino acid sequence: CASFQTGLAGNEQFF. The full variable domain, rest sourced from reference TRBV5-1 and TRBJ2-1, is KAGVTQTPRYLIKTRGQQVTLSCSPISGHRSVSWYQQTPGQGLQFLFEYFSETQRNKGNFPGRFSGRQFSNSRSEMNVSTLELGDSALYLCASFQTGLAGNEQFFGPGTRLTVL.

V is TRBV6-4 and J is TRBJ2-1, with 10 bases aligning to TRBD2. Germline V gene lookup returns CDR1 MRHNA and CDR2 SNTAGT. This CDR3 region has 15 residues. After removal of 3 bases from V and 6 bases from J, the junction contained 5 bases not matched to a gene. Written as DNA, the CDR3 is TGTGCCAGCAGTGAGGTAGCGGGGGGACCCAATGAGCAGTTCTTC. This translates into CASSEVAGGPNEQFF.

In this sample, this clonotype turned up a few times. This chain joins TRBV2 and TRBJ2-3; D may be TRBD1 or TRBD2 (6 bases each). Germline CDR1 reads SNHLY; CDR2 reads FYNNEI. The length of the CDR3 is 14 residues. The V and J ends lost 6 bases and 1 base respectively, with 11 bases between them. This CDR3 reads CASRGGIRTDTQYF. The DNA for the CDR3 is TGTGCCAGCAGGGGGGGCATTCGCACAGATACGCAGTATTTT. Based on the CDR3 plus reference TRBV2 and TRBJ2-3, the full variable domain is EPEVTQTPSHQVTQMGQEVILRCVPISNHLYFYWYRQILGQKVEFLVSFYNNEISEKSEIFDDQFSVERPDGSNFTLKIRSTKLEDSAMYFCASRGGIRTDTQYFGPGTRLTVL.

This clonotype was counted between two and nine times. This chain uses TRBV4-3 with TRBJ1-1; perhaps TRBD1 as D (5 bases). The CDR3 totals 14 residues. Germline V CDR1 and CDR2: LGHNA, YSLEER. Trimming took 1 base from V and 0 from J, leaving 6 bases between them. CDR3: CASSQVGVNTEAFF. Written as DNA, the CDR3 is TGCGCCAGCAGCCAAGTAGGGGTGAACACTGAAGCTTTCTTT.

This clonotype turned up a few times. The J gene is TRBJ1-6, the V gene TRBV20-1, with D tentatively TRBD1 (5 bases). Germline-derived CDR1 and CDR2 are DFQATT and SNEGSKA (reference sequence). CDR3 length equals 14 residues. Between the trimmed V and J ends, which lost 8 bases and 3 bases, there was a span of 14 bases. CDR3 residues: CSSQTANYNSPLHF. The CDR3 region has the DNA TGCAGTTCTCAGACAGCTAACTATAATTCACCCCTCCACTTT.

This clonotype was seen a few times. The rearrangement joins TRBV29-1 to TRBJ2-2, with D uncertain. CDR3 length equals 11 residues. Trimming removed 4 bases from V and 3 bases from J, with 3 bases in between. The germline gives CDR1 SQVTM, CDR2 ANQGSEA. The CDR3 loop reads CSVADTGELFF. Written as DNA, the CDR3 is TGCAGCGTTGCGGACACCGGGGAGCTGTTTTTT.

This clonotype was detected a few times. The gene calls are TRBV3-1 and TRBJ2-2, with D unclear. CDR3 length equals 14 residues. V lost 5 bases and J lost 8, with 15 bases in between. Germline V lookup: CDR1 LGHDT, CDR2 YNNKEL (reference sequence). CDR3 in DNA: TGTGCCAGCAGCTTTCGACACCCCGGAGGGGAGCTGTTTTTT. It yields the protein CASSFRHPGGELFF.

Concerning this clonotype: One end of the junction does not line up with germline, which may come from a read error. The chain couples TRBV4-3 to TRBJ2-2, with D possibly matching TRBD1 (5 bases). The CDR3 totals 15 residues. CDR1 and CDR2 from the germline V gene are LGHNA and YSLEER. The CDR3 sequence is CASSPQRQNAGELFF. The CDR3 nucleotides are TGCGCCAGCAGCCCGCAACGACAGAACGCCGGGGAGCTGTTTTTT.

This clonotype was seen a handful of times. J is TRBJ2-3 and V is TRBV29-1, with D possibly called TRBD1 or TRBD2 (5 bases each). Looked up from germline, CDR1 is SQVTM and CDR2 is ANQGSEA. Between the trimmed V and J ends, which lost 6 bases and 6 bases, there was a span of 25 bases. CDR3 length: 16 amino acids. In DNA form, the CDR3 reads TGCAGCGTGGAGTATGGACTGGTCTGGGACGGGGATACGCAGTATTTT. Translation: CSVEYGLVWDGDTQYF.

CDR3 nucleotides: TGTGCCAGCAGTTTATGGCGGCAGGGGGCCAGGGAGACCCAGTACTTC. Translating gives CASSLWRQGARETQYF. This chain joins TRBV28 and TRBJ2-5; TRBD1 aligns across 8 bases. V shed 0 bases, J shed 5 bases, and the junction held 8 bases outside the gene matches. Looked up from germline, CDR1 is MDHEN and CDR2 is SYDVKM. This CDR3 is 16 amino acids long.

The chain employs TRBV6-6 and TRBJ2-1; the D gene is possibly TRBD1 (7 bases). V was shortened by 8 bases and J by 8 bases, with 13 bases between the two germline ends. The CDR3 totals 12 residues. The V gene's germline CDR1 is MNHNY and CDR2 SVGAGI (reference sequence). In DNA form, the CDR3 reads TGTGCCAGCCGTGACAGGGACTATGAGCAGTTCTTC. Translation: CASRDRDYEQFF.

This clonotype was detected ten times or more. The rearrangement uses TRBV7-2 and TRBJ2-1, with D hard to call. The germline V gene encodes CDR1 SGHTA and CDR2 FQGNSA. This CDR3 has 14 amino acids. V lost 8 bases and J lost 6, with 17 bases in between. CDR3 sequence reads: CASFPPATGNEQFF. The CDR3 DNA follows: TGTGCCAGCTTCCCCCCAGCAACCGGCAATGAGCAGTTCTTC. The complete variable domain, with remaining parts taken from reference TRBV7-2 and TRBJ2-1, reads GAGVSQSPSNKVTEKGKDVELRCDPISGHTALYWYRQSLGQGLEFLIYFQGNSAPDKSGLPSDRFSAERTGGSVSTLTIQRTQQEDSAVYLCASFPPATGNEQFFGPGTRLTVL.

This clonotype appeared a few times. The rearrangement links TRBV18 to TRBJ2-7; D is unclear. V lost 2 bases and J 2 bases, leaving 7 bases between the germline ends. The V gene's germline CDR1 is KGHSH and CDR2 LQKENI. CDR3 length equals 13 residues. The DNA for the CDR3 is TGTGCCAGCTCACCAACTCACACCTACGAGCAGTACGTC. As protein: CASSPTHTYEQYV.

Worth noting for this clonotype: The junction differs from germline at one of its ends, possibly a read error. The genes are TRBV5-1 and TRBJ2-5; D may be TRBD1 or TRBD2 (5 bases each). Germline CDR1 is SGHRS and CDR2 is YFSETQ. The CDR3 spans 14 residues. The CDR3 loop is CASRGLTGQETRYF. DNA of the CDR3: TGCGCCAGCAGGGGGCTAACGGGGCAAGAGACCCGGTACTTC.

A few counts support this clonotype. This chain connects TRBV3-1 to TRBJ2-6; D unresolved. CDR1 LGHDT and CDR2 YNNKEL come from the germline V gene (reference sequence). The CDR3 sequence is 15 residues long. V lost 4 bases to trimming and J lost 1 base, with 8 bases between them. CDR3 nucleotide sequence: TGTGCCAGCAGCCCCTCGGTATCTGGGGCCAACGTCCTGACTTTC. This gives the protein CASSPSVSGANVLTF.

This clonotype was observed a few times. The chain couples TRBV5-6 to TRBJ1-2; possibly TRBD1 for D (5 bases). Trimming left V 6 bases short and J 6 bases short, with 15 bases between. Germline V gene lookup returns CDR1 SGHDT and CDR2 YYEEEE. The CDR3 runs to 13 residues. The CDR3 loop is CASTQYRGDGYTF. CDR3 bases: TGTGCCAGCACCCAGTATCGAGGGGATGGCTACACCTTC.

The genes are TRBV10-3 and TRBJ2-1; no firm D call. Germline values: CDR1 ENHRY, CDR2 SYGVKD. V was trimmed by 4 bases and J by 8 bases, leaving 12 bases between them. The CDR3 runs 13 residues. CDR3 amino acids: CAISGSRFDEQFF. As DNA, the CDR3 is TGTGCCATCAGTGGAAGTCGGTTCGATGAGCAGTTCTTC.

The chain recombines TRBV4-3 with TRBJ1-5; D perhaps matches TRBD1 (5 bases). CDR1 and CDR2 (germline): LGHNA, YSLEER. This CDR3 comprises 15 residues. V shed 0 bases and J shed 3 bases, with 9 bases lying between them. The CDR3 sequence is CASSQDSGVNQPQHF. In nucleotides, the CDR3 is TGCGCCAGCAGCCAAGATTCGGGGGTCAATCAGCCCCAGCATTTT.

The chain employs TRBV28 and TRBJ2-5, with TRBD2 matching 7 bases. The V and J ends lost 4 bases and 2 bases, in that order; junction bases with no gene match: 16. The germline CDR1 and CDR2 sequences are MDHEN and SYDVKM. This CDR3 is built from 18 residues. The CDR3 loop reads CASSSRFGRLADQETQYF. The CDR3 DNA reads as TGTGCCAGCAGTTCCCGATTTGGGCGGCTAGCGGATCAAGAGACCCAGTACTTC.

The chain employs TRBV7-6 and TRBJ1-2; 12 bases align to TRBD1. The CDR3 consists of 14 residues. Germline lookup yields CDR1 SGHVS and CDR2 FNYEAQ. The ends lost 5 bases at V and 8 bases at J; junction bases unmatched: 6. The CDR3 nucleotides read TGTGCCAGCAGCCCGGGACAGGGGGCTAGGGGCTACACCTTC. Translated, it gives CASSPGQGARGYTF. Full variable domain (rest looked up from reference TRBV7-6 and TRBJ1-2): GAGVSQSPRYKVTKRGQDVALRCDPISGHVSLYWYRQALGQGPEFLTYFNYEAQQDKSGLPNDRFSAERPEGSISTLTIQRTEQRDSAMYRCASSPGQGARGYTFGSGTRLTVV.

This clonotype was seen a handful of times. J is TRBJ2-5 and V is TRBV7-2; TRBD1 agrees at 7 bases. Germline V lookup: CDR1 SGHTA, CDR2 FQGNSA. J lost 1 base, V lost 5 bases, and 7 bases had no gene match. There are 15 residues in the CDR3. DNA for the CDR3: TGTGCCAGCAGCCCAGGGACAGCCTTCCAAGAGACCCAGTACTTC. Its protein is CASSPGTAFQETQYF.

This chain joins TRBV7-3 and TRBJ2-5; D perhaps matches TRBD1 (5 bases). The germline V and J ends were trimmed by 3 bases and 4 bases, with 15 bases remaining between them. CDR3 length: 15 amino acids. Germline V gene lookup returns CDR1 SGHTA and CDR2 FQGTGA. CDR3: CASSFHSRGGETQYF. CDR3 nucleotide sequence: TGTGCCAGCAGCTTTCATAGTAGGGGTGGAGAGACCCAGTACTTC.

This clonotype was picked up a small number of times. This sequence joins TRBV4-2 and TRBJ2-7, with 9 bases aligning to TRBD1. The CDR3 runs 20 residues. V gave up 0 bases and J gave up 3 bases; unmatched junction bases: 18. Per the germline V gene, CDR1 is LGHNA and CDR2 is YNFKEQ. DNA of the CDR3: TGTGCCAGCAGCCAAGACCGGGACAGGGTCCCAGCGGGGACTTTCTACGAGCAGTACTTC. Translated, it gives CASSQDRDRVPAGTFYEQYF.